The next 6 T cell receptor beta chains were all read from a single sample in a study of human T cells and chemical hapten exposure. TCRdb re-called the RACE reads with MiXCR, one entry per CDR3 protein. Of about 120,000 distinct CDR3 sequences listed, approximately 12% are singletons. This sample's time point: pre-sensitization, week 0. Treatment here: therapeutic diphenylcyclopropenone sensitization with weekly scalp DPC. The specimen was whole blood, collected in connection with sensitization to the hapten diphenylcyclopropenone (DPC). These TCRs come from a young woman with alopecia areata. Some clones in this sample may be carry-over from other donors' samples.

The chain combines TRBV15 with TRBJ2-1, with a possible D match to TRBD1 (5 bases). CDR3 length equals 13 residues. Germline CDR1 is LNHNV and CDR2 is YYDKDF (reference sequence). Trimming took 0 bases from V and 10 from J, leaving 10 bases between them. The CDR3 spells CATSRDPGHEQFF. CDR3 nucleotides: TGTGCCACCAGCAGAGATCCAGGACACGAGCAGTTCTTC.

This sequence joins TRBV12-3 or TRBV12-4 and TRBJ1-2, with 8 nucleotides matching TRBD1. V lost 3 bases and J lost 7; bases outside the gene matches: 10. The CDR3 runs to 15 residues. Written as DNA, the CDR3 is TGTGCCAGCAGTTTGTTGACAGGGGAGAAATCTGGCTACACCTTC. Its translation: CASSLLTGEKSGYTF.

The chain links TRBV4-3 to TRBJ1-1; D gene unclear. The CDR3 is 16 amino acids. V lost 1 base, J lost 2 bases, and 14 bases lay in between. CDR1 is LGHNA and CDR2 is YSLEER in the germline V gene. In nucleotides, the CDR3 is TGCGCCAGCAGCCAAGCTTCCGATTGGGGAAACACTGAAGCTTTCTTT. This encodes CASSQASDWGNTEAFF.

This clonotype has more than one count but fewer than ten. The chain couples TRBV7-2 to TRBJ2-7; TRBD2 might be the D (7 bases). Trimming stripped 7 bases from V and 5 bases from J, with 15 bases between. Germline assignment: CDR1 SGHTA and CDR2 FQGNSA. This CDR3 has 13 residues. The CDR3 loop reads CASTGGLLDEQYF. For the CDR3, the DNA is TGTGCCAGCACGGGGGGCTTGTTGGACGAGCAGTACTTC.

Note on this clonotype: A read error is possible here, since a much larger clone lies one base away. The V and J genes are TRBV4-3 and TRBJ2-5; D assignment may be TRBD1 or TRBD2 (5 bases each). This CDR3 has 18 residues. Germline CDR1 reads LGHNA; CDR2 reads YSLEER. The CDR3 bases are TGCGCCAGCAGCCAAGATAATTCGGGGCCTCTGTACCAAGAGATCCAGTACTTC. Protein: CASSQDNSGPLYQEIQYF.

This clonotype was recorded many times. DNA for the CDR3: TGTGCCAGCAGCTTCGACAGGGGGAAAGCAGATACGCAGTATTTT. Its protein product is CASSFDRGKADTQYF. This chain links TRBV7-2 with TRBJ2-3; 9 bases are shared with TRBD1. The trim removed 3 bases at V and 4 bases at J, leaving 5 bases unmatched. This CDR3 is built from 15 residues. In germline, CDR1 is SGHTA, CDR2 FQGNSA.